This section outlines one T cell receptor beta chain sequence together with its context. Its antigen is not known. The data are from a study of cytomegalovirus exposure and HLA in healthy donors. Study-level background: Among about 400 genotyped donors, roughly 80% fell in the Caucasian-associated ancestry cluster.

Study-level findings and limits: One cluster of highly shared sequence variants probably arose as a sequencing artifact. Investigators reported fewer than 200 TCR beta chains as tied to cytomegalovirus.

The PCR contained 60 Vbeta and 13 Jbeta primers. Method: immunoSEQ multiplex PCR; TCRdb's copy keeps in-frame clones and lacks some. The sample includes around 140,000 clones, 75% to 85% of them seen just once. The source of this sequence is a male donor in good health and CMV-seronegative. The sample was PBMCs.

The CDR3 region is CASSRTTANYGYTF. DNA for the CDR3: TGTGCCAGCAGCCGGACAACAGCTAACTATGGCTACACCTTC. The gene calls are TRBV11-3 and TRBJ1-2, with D maybe TRBD1 (5 bases). Trimming took off 5 bases at V and 0 bases at J, with 10 bases between the two ends. This CDR3 has 14 residues. Germline V gives CDR1 SGHNT, CDR2 YENEEA.